The 26 T cell receptor beta chains given below trace back to one sample, sequenced in a study of cytomegalovirus exposure and HLA in healthy donors. The PCR contained 60 Vbeta and 13 Jbeta primers. Sequenced by immunoSEQ multiplex PCR; TCRdb stores in-frame clones only, minus some. The table has approximately 95,000 clones, under 85% seen once. Source material: PBMCs. The receptors were sampled from a middle-aged woman in good health and CMV-seropositive.

Points on this clone: A read error may produce the germline difference seen at one junction end. This chain connects TRBV10-3 to TRBJ1-2; 7 bases are shared with TRBD1. The CDR3 spans 14 residues. Germline V gives CDR1 ENHRY, CDR2 SYGVKD. The CDR3 sequence is CAISEADIPRGSAF. DNA of the CDR3: TGTGCCATCAGTGAGGCAGATATCCCCAGGGGGTCGGCCTTC.

CDR3 in amino acids: CASSLSERQGARGTEAFF. The CDR3 nucleotides are TGTGCCAGCAGTTTATCGGAACGACAGGGGGCGCGCGGGACTGAAGCTTTCTTT. The chain joins TRBV27 to TRBJ1-1; TRBD1 agrees at 10 bases. The CDR3 has 18 residues. Germline values: CDR1 MNHEY, CDR2 SMNVEV (reference sequence). V shed 0 bases and J 5 bases; nucleotides not matched to a gene: 12.

The chain combines TRBV5-1 with TRBJ2-7; 7 nucleotides match TRBD1. Germline CDR1 SGHRS, CDR2 YFSETQ. This CDR3 is 14 amino acids long. The junction had 10 bases not matched to a gene; V was cut back by 3 bases and J by 7 bases. The CDR3 DNA sequence: TGCGCCAGCAGCTCGGCCCAGGGGGATCATGAGCAGTACTTC. Its protein product is CASSSAQGDHEQYF.

Of note for this clone: A junction end diverges from the germline sequence, so it may reflect a read error. The chain couples TRBV7-7 to TRBJ2-3; the D gene is possibly TRBD2 (6 bases). The CDR3 sequence is 13 residues long. CDR1 and CDR2 (germline): SSHAT, FNYEAQ (reference sequence). The DNA for the CDR3 is TGTGCTAGCAGCTTATCGGCGGGGGATACGCAGTATTTT. This codes for CASSLSAGDTQYF.

In its sample, this clone was seen once. The rearrangement uses TRBV28 and TRBJ2-3; a possible D gene is TRBD1 (5 bases). Per the germline V gene, CDR1 is MDHEN and CDR2 is SYDVKM. Trimming stripped 6 bases from V and 2 bases from J, with 9 bases between. The CDR3 is 13 residues long. The CDR3 loop is CASSPRDTDTQYF. CDR3 DNA sequence: TGTGCCAGCAGCCCCAGGGACACAGATACGCAGTATTTT.

This rearrangement joins TRBV7-8 to TRBJ2-1; 12 bases align to TRBD2. V trimming: 3 bases; J trimming: 7 bases; junction bases outside the gene matches: 1. Germline V gene sequence: CDR1 SGHVS, CDR2 FQNEAQ. CDR3 length equals 14 residues. CDR3 protein: CASSFGTSGNEQFF. The CDR3 nucleotides are TGTGCCAGCAGCTTTGGGACTAGCGGGAATGAGCAGTTCTTC.

The gene calls are TRBV5-1 and TRBJ2-3, with 7 bases lining up with TRBD2. Germline V gives CDR1 SGHRS, CDR2 YFSETQ. V was pared by 1 base and J by 4 bases, with 3 bases of the junction left unmatched. This CDR3 has 14 residues. The CDR3 region is CASSLRDYPDTQYF. In DNA form, the CDR3 reads TGCGCCAGCAGCTTGAGGGACTACCCAGATACGCAGTATTTT.

This clone is a singleton in its sample. The V gene is TRBV9, the J gene TRBJ1-2; D unclear. Germline V CDR1 and CDR2: SGDLS, YYNGEE. The CDR3 is 18 amino acids. The ends were cut back, 4 bases at V and 2 bases at J, with 24 bases in the middle. CDR3 region: CASSLLPGVGSLNYGYTF. CDR3 coding DNA: TGTGCCAGCAGCCTGCTTCCAGGTGTGGGCTCCCTCAACTATGGCTACACCTTC.

CDR3 protein: CASSHNPGLAGSEQFF. The CDR3 DNA is TGTGCCAGCAGCCATAATCCGGGACTAGCGGGATCTGAGCAGTTCTTC. The chain uses TRBV9 and TRBJ2-1; 13 nucleotides align to TRBD2. The CDR3 totals 16 residues. From germline, CDR1 is SGDLS and CDR2 YYNGEE. V was pared by 4 bases and J by 9 bases, with 10 bases of the junction left unmatched. Supplemented by reference TRBV9 and TRBJ2-1, the full variable domain reads DSGVTQTPKHLITATGQRVTLRCSPRSGDLSVYWYQQSLDQGLQFLIQYYNGEERAKGNILERFSAQQFPDLHSELNLSSLELGDSALYFCASSHNPGLAGSEQFFGPGTRLTVL.

The genes are TRBV2 and TRBJ2-2; 7 nucleotides agree with TRBD2. There are 14 residues in the CDR3. Germline values: CDR1 SNHLY, CDR2 FYNNEI. V trimming: 7 bases; J trimming: 0 bases; junction bases outside the gene matches: 2. CDR3 residues: CASKGLANTGELFF. Written as DNA, the CDR3 is TGTGCCAGCAAAGGACTAGCGAACACCGGGGAGCTGTTTTTT.

The chain carries TRBV20-1 and TRBJ2-7; D ambiguous. This CDR3 has 11 residues. CDR1 and CDR2 from the germline V gene are DFQATT and SNEGSKA (reference sequence). Trimming pared 7 bases from V and 1 base from J, leaving 8 bases between. DNA for the CDR3: TGCAGTGTCCAGGTTTCCTACGAGCAGTACTTC. It specifies CSVQVSYEQYF.

The chain combines TRBV2 with TRBJ2-7; TRBD1 agrees at 9 bases. The J segment lost 5 bases and the V segment lost 5 bases, leaving 7 bases of the junction unmatched. CDR3 length: 14 amino acids. In germline, CDR1 is SNHLY, CDR2 FYNNEI. CDR3 protein: CASSQTGTGNEQYF. CDR3 nucleotides: TGTGCCAGCAGTCAGACCGGGACAGGGAACGAGCAGTACTTC.

V is TRBV28 and J is TRBJ1-5, with 8 bases identical to TRBD1. Germline loops: CDR1 MDHEN, CDR2 SYDVKM. The V and J ends lost 5 bases and 7 bases, in that order; junction bases with no gene match: 16. The CDR3 is 17 residues long. The CDR3 sequence is CASSPSSGGPRGQPQHF. The CDR3 DNA sequence: TGTGCCAGCAGTCCGAGCTCAGGGGGCCCCCGGGGACAGCCCCAGCATTTT.

The rearrangement uses TRBV5-1 and TRBJ1-1; TRBD1 agrees at 9 bases. The CDR3 covers 16 residues. Germline V lookup: CDR1 SGHRS, CDR2 YFSETQ. V lost 0 bases and J lost 4; bases outside the gene matches: 7. CDR3 in amino acids: CASSLEGQGEATEAFF. The DNA for the CDR3 is TGCGCCAGCAGCTTGGAGGGACAGGGCGAGGCCACTGAAGCTTTCTTT.

This chain uses TRBV15 with TRBJ1-1; D is undetermined. Looked up from germline, CDR1 is LNHNV and CDR2 is YYDKDF (reference sequence). The CDR3 is 15 residues long. The V end lost 2 bases, the J end lost 4 bases, and 14 bases lay between the germline ends. The CDR3 DNA follows: TGTGCCACCAGCAGAACACTAATCATTGTCACTGAAGCTTTCTTT. It codes for CATSRTLIIVTEAFF.

The V gene is TRBV28, the J gene TRBJ1-1, with D possibly matching TRBD1 (6 bases). Germline loops: CDR1 MDHEN, CDR2 SYDVKM. The V gene lost 2 bases and the J gene lost 6 bases, with 19 bases spanning the gap. The CDR3 totals 16 residues. The CDR3 here is CASSLDRSSFVAEAFF. The CDR3 bases are TGTGCCAGCAGTTTAGACAGGAGCTCGTTTGTTGCTGAAGCTTTCTTT. Based on the CDR3 plus reference TRBV28 and TRBJ1-1, the full variable domain is DVKVTQSSRYLVKRTGEKVFLECVQDMDHENMFWYRQDPGLGLRLIYFSYDVKMKEKGDIPEGYSVSREKKERFSLILESASTNQTSMYLCASSLDRSSFVAEAFFGQGTRLTVV.

The chain has TRBV29-1 and TRBJ1-5, with D perhaps TRBD1 (6 bases). V was clipped by 4 bases and J by 4 bases, with 11 bases between them. CDR3 size: 13 residues. Germline-derived CDR1 and CDR2 are SQVTM and ANQGSEA. CDR3 residues: CSVGRGLNQPQHF. CDR3 DNA sequence: TGCAGCGTTGGCAGGGGCCTTAATCAGCCCCAGCATTTT.

The chain carries TRBV18 and TRBJ1-1, with D possibly matching TRBD1 (6 bases). V lost 5 bases and J lost 6, with 16 bases in between. CDR1 KGHSH and CDR2 LQKENI come from the germline V gene. CDR3 size: 14 residues. The CDR3 sequence: CASSSPGVVSEAFF. The CDR3 DNA reads TGTGCCAGCTCATCTCCAGGGGTGGTGTCTGAAGCTTTCTTT.

Only a few counts were recorded for this clone. CDR3 DNA sequence: TGTGCCAGCAGTTACGGAGGTTATCAGCCCCAGCATTTT. It yields the protein CASSYGGYQPQHF. The chain employs TRBV6-6 and TRBJ1-5; no firm D call. Germline V gene sequence: CDR1 MNHNY, CDR2 SVGAGI (reference sequence). V was clipped by 2 bases and J by 5 bases, with 7 bases between them. The CDR3 sequence is 13 residues long.

The gene calls are TRBV2 and TRBJ2-2, with TRBD2 matching over 8 bases. This CDR3 has 17 amino acids. The J segment lost 5 bases and the V segment lost 4 bases, leaving 12 bases of the junction unmatched. Germline V gene data show CDR1 as SNHLY and CDR2 as FYNNEI. The CDR3 region is CASSALEGLAFTGELFF. In DNA form, the CDR3 reads TGTGCCAGCAGTGCGCTAGAAGGACTAGCCTTTACCGGGGAGCTGTTTTTT. The entire variable domain, with the rest obtained from reference TRBV2 and TRBJ2-2, is as follows: EPEVTQTPSHQVTQMGQEVILRCVPISNHLYFYWYRQILGQKVEFLVSFYNNEISEKSEIFDDQFSVERPDGSNFTLKIRSTKLEDSAMYFCASSALEGLAFTGELFFGEGSRLTVL.

This clone was seen a few times. Written as DNA, the CDR3 is TGCGCCAGCAGCCCAAGGACTAGCTCCTACAATGAGCAGTTCTTC. It specifies CASSPRTSSYNEQFF. The V and J genes are TRBV4-1 and TRBJ2-1; the match to TRBD2 covers 7 bases. Germline V lookup: CDR1 MGHRA, CDR2 YSYEKL. The CDR3 length is 15 residues. Trimming took 4 bases from V and 0 from J; bases not matched to a gene: 3.

CDR3 amino acids: CASSLWGGEGVFGAFF. CDR3 DNA sequence: TGTGCCAGCAGTTTATGGGGGGGGGAGGGAGTCTTCGGAGCTTTCTTT. This sequence joins TRBV28 and TRBJ1-1; TRBD1 is a possible D gene (5 bases). The CDR3 has 16 amino acids. The V end lost 0 bases, the J end lost 10 bases, and 21 bases lay between the germline ends. Germline assignment: CDR1 MDHEN and CDR2 SYDVKM.

The CDR3 nucleotides are TGTGCCATCAGGGGGACAGGGGTAGACGAGCAGTACTTC. This sequence encodes CAIRGTGVDEQYF. The chain combines TRBV10-3 with TRBJ2-7, with 10 bases lining up with TRBD1. CDR3 length: 13 amino acids. Germline V CDR1 and CDR2: ENHRY, SYGVKD. The J segment lost 5 bases and the V segment lost 6 bases, leaving 4 bases of the junction unmatched.

Comment on this clone: This specimen includes other DNA sequences encoding the same CDR3. The J gene is TRBJ2-2, the V gene TRBV5-6; 9 bases match TRBD2. This CDR3 comprises 15 residues. V gave up 4 bases and J gave up 4 bases; unmatched junction bases: 5. Germline values: CDR1 SGHDT, CDR2 YYEEEE. The CDR3 DNA reads TGTGCCAGCAGCCCATTAGCGGGAGCCACCGGGGAGCTGTTTTTT. Translated, it gives CASSPLAGATGELFF.

The J gene is TRBJ2-2, the V gene TRBV10-1, with 9 bases matching TRBD2. Unmatched junction bases numbered 9, after V lost 7 bases and J lost 3 bases. Germline V gene sequence: CDR1 WNHNN, CDR2 SYGVQD (reference sequence). This CDR3 comprises 16 residues. As DNA, the CDR3 is TGCGCCAGCATTTGTGGAGCGGGAGGTCACACCGGGGAGCTGTTTTTT. Translated: CASICGAGGHTGELFF.

This clone was observed a few times. The chain's CDR3 is CASSQDRDKGNYGYTF. CDR3 nucleotides: TGCGCCAGCAGCCAAGATCGGGACAAGGGTAACTATGGCTACACCTTC. V usage is TRBV4-1 and J usage is TRBJ1-2; possibly TRBD1 for D (6 bases). The CDR3 has 16 amino acids. Germline V gene lookup returns CDR1 MGHRA and CDR2 YSYEKL. V lost 0 bases and J 1 base, leaving 12 bases between the germline ends.